This T cell receptor beta chain was documented in a study of read filtering for tumor transcriptome and immune sequencing. Study context: DNase treatment preceded whole-transcriptome library preparation. IR-seq gave about 3.5 to 10.27 million TCR reads per sample; RNA-seq gave roughly 75 to 1,400.

This clonotype was observed a handful of times. The junction departs from the called germline gene at one end, perhaps through a read error. CDR1 and CDR2 (germline): MNHNS, SASEGT. The CDR3 runs to 20 residues. This library used approximately 370 ng RNA and molecular barcoded adaptors spanning alpha/delta and beta/gamma chains. TCRdb reanalysed the reads using MiXCR and keeps one entry per CDR3 protein. The data hold about 45,000 distinct CDR3 sequences, with less than 20% observed a single time. The chain has TRBV6-1 and TRBJ1-2; a possible D gene is TRBD1 (6 bases). Material: a population of CD138-negative cells sorted from bone marrow. The receptor was derived from a donor at least 40 years old with multiple myeloma. The chain's CDR3 is CASSEPTGGHQYPPNYGYAF. DNA for the CDR3: TGTGCCAGCAGTGAACCAACTGGGGGACATCAGTACCCTCCTAACTATGGCTACGCCTTC.